A single sample is the source of the 5 T cell receptor beta chains below, sequenced in a study of blood T cell repertoires in COVID-19. Profiling relied on immunoSEQ multiplex PCR, and the TCRdb table lists in-frame clones only, not all of them. Among 100,000 to 140,000 clones listed, around four fifths were seen once. The sequenced material came from peripheral blood. These receptors came from a man in his 70s with acute or convalescent COVID-19.

The J gene is TRBJ1-1, the V gene TRBV7-3; 7 bases align to TRBD1. The V segment lost 0 bases and the J segment 6 bases; nucleotides outside the gene matches: 4. Per the germline V gene, CDR1 is SGHTA and CDR2 is FQGTGA. CDR3 size: 14 residues. This chain's CDR3 is CASSLTGTVAEAFF. As DNA, the CDR3 is TGTGCCAGCAGCTTAACCGGGACAGTAGCTGAAGCTTTCTTT. Using reference TRBV7-3 and TRBJ1-1 for the parts outside the CDR3, the full variable domain is GAGVSQTPSNKVTEKGKYVELRCDPISGHTALYWYRQSLGQGPEFLIYFQGTGAADDSGLPNDRFFAVRPEGSVSTLKIQRTERGDSAVYLCASSLTGTVAEAFFGQGTRLTVV.

This clone has only a few counts. The J gene is TRBJ1-5, the V gene TRBV19; 7 nucleotides match TRBD1. This CDR3 is 15 amino acids long. The trim removed 6 bases at V and 3 bases at J, leaving 8 bases unmatched. Germline V gives CDR1 LNHDA, CDR2 SQIVND (reference sequence). CDR3 sequence reads: CASRGTEGLNQPQHF. The CDR3 DNA reads as TGTGCCAGTAGGGGGACAGAGGGGCTCAATCAGCCCCAGCATTTT.

In DNA form, the CDR3 reads TGTGCCAGCAGCTCGGACAGAACGAGGGAAGCTTTCTTT. This translates into CASSSDRTREAFF. The chain joins TRBV11-3 to TRBJ1-1; a possible D gene is TRBD1 (6 bases). From germline, CDR1 is SGHNT and CDR2 YENEEA. This CDR3 comprises 13 residues. The V and J ends lost 4 bases and 8 bases respectively, with 14 bases between them.

The chain carries TRBV6-1 and TRBJ1-5; D may be TRBD1 (5 bases). The CDR3 contains 14 residues. V lost 3 bases and J 5 bases, leaving 11 bases between the germline ends. Germline V gene data show CDR1 as MNHNS and CDR2 as SASEGT. The CDR3 DNA sequence: TGTGCCAGCAGTGATCCAGGGTGGGATCAGCCCCAGCATTTT. It specifies CASSDPGWDQPQHF.

The CDR3, as DNA: TGTGCCAGCAGTGAACAGGGACACAATCAGCCCCAGCATTTT. Protein product: CASSEQGHNQPQHF. This sequence joins TRBV2 and TRBJ1-5; D may be TRBD1 (6 bases). The CDR3 consists of 14 residues. The V end was cut by 2 bases, the J end by 3 bases, with 8 bases between. Per germline, CDR1 SNHLY and CDR2 FYNNEI.